These T cell receptor beta chains were read from a single sample in a study of cytomegalovirus exposure and HLA in healthy donors. Method: immunoSEQ multiplex PCR; TCRdb's copy keeps in-frame clones and lacks some. Of some 150,000 clones listed, almost 80% are singletons. Sequencing was carried out using PBMCs. These receptors were collected from a woman aged 45-59 years in good health and CMV-seronegative. CDR3s include the opening cysteine and the closing phenylalanine or tryptophan. A D gene is named only where the DNA matches it firmly. Rows give clone size only sometimes, using once, few, many, or a class for an expanded clone.

J gene | D gene | clone size | V gene | CDR3 DNA | CDR3 protein
TRBJ2-1 | TRBD2 | once | TRBV5-1 | TGCGCCAGCAGCACGGGACTAGCGGGAGGGTACAATGAGCAGTTCTTC | CASSTGLAGGYNEQFF
TRBJ2-7 | TRBD2 | - | TRBV5-4 | TGTGCCAGCAGTCACCCGGGAGGGGGTGGGGATCGCGAGCAGTACTTC | CASSHPGGGGDREQYF
TRBJ2-2 | TRBD1 | - | TRBV9 | TGTGCCAGCAGCGTTGGGGGACAGGGGGCCACCGGGGAGCTGTTTTTT | CASSVGGQGATGELFF
TRBJ2-7 | - | - | TRBV28 | TGTGCCAGCAGTTTCGGCGAGCAGTACTTC | CASSFGEQYF
TRBJ2-1 | - | - | TRBV29-1 | TGCAGCGTTGCGTCACAGGACAATGAGCAGTTCTTC | CSVASQDNEQFF
TRBJ2-3 | TRBD1 | - | TRBV5-1 | TGCGCCAGCAGCTACGGGACAGGGAAAAGCACAGATACGCAGTATTTT | CASSYGTGKSTDTQYF
TRBJ1-4 | - | - | TRBV28 | TGTGCCAGCAGTCAACGTCGGGCGGGGACTAATGAAAAACTGTTTTTT | CASSQRRAGTNEKLFF
TRBJ1-2 | - | - | TRBV28 | TGTGCCAGCGGGCAGGGGATTTATGGCTACACCTTC | CASGQGIYGYTF
TRBJ1-2 | - | - | TRBV4-3 | TGCGCCAGCAGCCCCACGGAGGGGTATGGCTACACCTTC | CASSPTEGYGYTF
TRBJ1-1 | - | - | TRBV6-5 | TGTGCCAGCAGTTACTCGACCGAGGGCACTGAAGCTTTCTTT | CASSYSTEGTEAFF
TRBJ1-2 | - | - | TRBV30 | TGTGCCTGGACCACAGTAAACTATGGCTACACCTTC | CAWTTVNYGYTF
TRBJ2-1 | TRBD2 | - | TRBV28 | TGTGCCAGCAGTCCCCACATAGCGGGGGTGGGGGCCGATGAGCAGTTCTTC | CASSPHIAGVGADEQFF
TRBJ1-1 | TRBD1 | - | TRBV9 | TGTGCCAGCAGCGTTGGACGGACAGGCCCGAACACTGAAGCTTTCTTT | CASSVGRTGPNTEAFF
TRBJ2-5 | - | - | TRBV6-5 | TGTGCCAGCAGTTACTCGACACTCCAAGAGACCCAGTACTTC | CASSYSTLQETQYF
TRBJ2-3 | TRBD1 | - | TRBV6-1 | TGTGCCAGCAGTGCTTGGGACAGGGGGTCAGATACGCAGTATTTT | CASSAWDRGSDTQYF
TRBJ2-2 | TRBD2 | - | TRBV5-1 | TGCGCCAGCAGACGGACGTGGGGAGGGGCCGGGGAGCTGTTTTTT | CASRRTWGGAGELFF
TRBJ1-2 | TRBD1 | - | TRBV27 | TGTGCCAGCAGTAAAGGGACAGATGCTAGCTATGGCTACACCTTC | CASSKGTDASYGYTF
TRBJ1-1 | - | - | TRBV28 | TGTGCCAGCAGTGGCAGAGCTTATACAGGTGGCACTGAAGCTTTCTTT | CASSGRAYTGGTEAFF
TRBJ2-2 | TRBD2 | - | TRBV5-4 | TGTGCCAGCAGCGGGACTAGCGGGGGGGCCGGGGAGCTGTTTTTT | CASSGTSGGAGELFF
TRBJ1-2 | - | - | TRBV19 | TGTGCCAGTAGTGACGGGCAGGCGGGGAGATATGGCTACACCTTC | CASSDGQAGRYGYTF
TRBJ1-4 | - | - | TRBV20-1 | TGCAGGGGCGGGAATCATGAAAAACTGTTTTTT | CRGGNHEKLFF
TRBJ1-1 | - | - | TRBV19 | TGTGCCAGTAGCCAGGGGTTCGGGGCTTTCTTT | CASSQGFGAFF
TRBJ1-4 | TRBD1 | - | TRBV5-4 | TGTGCCAGCAGCACACCGGGACAGGGGAAAGAAAAACTGTTTTTT | CASSTPGQGKEKLFF
TRBJ2-5 | TRBD2 | - | TRBV5-1 | TGCGCCAGCAGCTTGGTTGCGGGAGCAGAGACCCAGTACTTC | CASSLVAGAETQYF
TRBJ2-2 | TRBD1 | - | TRBV14 | TGTGCCAGCAGCCAAGATATTGGCGGGACAGGGAACACCGGGGAGCTGTTTTTT | CASSQDIGGTGNTGELFF
TRBJ1-2 | - | - | TRBV18 | TGTGCCAGCTCACCACTTCCCGAGTCCACAGGGTCAAGCTATGGCTACACCTTC | CASSPLPESTGSSYGYTF
TRBJ2-7 | - | few | TRBV4-1 | TGCGCCAGCAGCCAAGTGGGCAGCTCCTACGAGCAGTACTTC | CASSQVGSSYEQYF
TRBJ2-3 | - | - | TRBV4-3 | TGCGCCAGCAGCCAAGATAGTGCAGCAGGGAAGGAAGATACGCAGTATTTT | CASSQDSAAGKEDTQYF
TRBJ2-1 | - | - | TRBV5-6 | TGTGCCAGCAGCTTACTCTTAGCGGTTAGCTCCTACAATGAGCAGTTCTTC | CASSLLLAVSSYNEQFF
TRBJ2-3 | - | - | TRBV5-1 | TGCGCCAGCAGCTTCAGTGGGGTGCGGGGAGATACGCAGTATTTT | CASSFSGVRGDTQYF
TRBJ2-1 | - | - | TRBV27 | TGTGCCAGCAGCATTCTTGGGGTGAGCGGATTCTCCTACAATGAGCAGTTCTTC | CASSILGVSGFSYNEQFF
TRBJ1-2 | - | - | TRBV5-4 | TGTGCCAGCAGCCCAGGGATCCAGGGTGGCTACACCTTC | CASSPGIQGGYTF
TRBJ2-5 | - | - | TRBV2 | TGTGCCAGCAGCACCGGACTGCCAGAGACCCAGTACTTC | CASSTGLPETQYF